The text below deals with one T cell receptor (beta chain). The data were taken from a study of shared clonotypes between healthy human individuals. V was clipped by 2 bases and J by 3 bases, with 8 bases between them. This CDR3 contains 14 residues. Germline CDR1 and CDR2: SGHDT and YYEEEE. This table comes from immunoSEQ multiplex PCR, and its TCRdb copy is limited to in-frame clones, with some not included. The data contain millions of clones, around 93% of them seen just once; the ten biggest clones take up 1.7%. Naive CD8 cells lacked CD45RO, underwent positive selection for CCR7 and left out terminally differentiated effector memory CD45RA+ cells.

The V call is TRBV5-6, the J call TRBJ1-4; D ambiguous. This sequence originates from a man aged 18-30 years in good health. Some clones in this sample may be carry-over from other donors' samples. The material sequenced was naive CD8+ T cells from PBMCs. The CDR3 region has the DNA TGTGCCAGCAGCTTCCTAGCCGCTAATGAAAAACTGTTTTTT. Protein: CASSFLAANEKLFF.